This T cell receptor (beta chain) was recovered during a study of blood T cell repertoires in COVID-19 (dated by TCRdb to 2018 to 2021). For context, the study as a whole: Samples covering the acute and convalescent phases of COVID-19 were provided by collaborators in the United States, Italy and Spain. The material from the prospective study consisted of cDNA or gDNA derived from T cells, B-cell-depleted T cells, or PBMCs. The dataset comprised deeply sampled blood TCRbeta repertoires from subjects exposed to, actively infected with, or recovered from COVID-19. A freely available public database, intended as a resource for researchers studying the immune response to SARS-CoV-2, is where the repertoires were released. The samples were drawn from the first 160 participants of the ongoing ImmuneRACE study and from 1,254 subjects provided by 6 global collaborators. Nearly every sample came with metadata listing a de-identified subject ID, COVID-19 status, age in years and sex. HLA class I and class II types, where available, came from metadata supplied by the sample provider rather than from assay-based typing. What the work shows at the level of the full study, not this receptor alone: How much clinical and demographic metadata was included differed by source and by participant, and the metadata was provided uncurated.

The germline V gene encodes CDR1 LGHDT and CDR2 YNNKEL (reference sequence). Trimming takes 6 bases from V and 1 base from J, and the germline ends sit 15 bases apart. Its CDR3 holds 15 amino acids, cysteine through phenylalanine. The CDR3 DNA has 45 bases and is translated from base 1. The immunoSEQ Assay, a bias-controlled multiplex PCR, was used to amplify TCRbeta CDR3 regions from genomic DNA. The authors' analysis ran thus. The number of nucleated cells in each sample was estimated by amplification of reference gene primers within the assay. To quantify the absolute abundance of each unique TCRbeta CDR3 rearrangement, sequence reads were collapsed and filtered. Productive Simpson clonality was computed per sample as the square root of Simpson's diversity index over productive rearrangements. TCRdb re-hosts the immuneACCESS table, in-frame sequences only. Its copies lack some clones; in the studies checked, an unresolved V gene accounts for under half of them, and the cause for the rest is not known. V and J calls and clone size follow that table, whereas D and trimming were derived from the DNA. For this sample there are some 180,000 clones; around 81% appear just once. The ten largest clones capture roughly 11% of the sample.

A note on this clone: What this receptor recognizes is not known. The sample holds no much larger clone one base away, and base qualities are not on file.

At one collaborating source in Seattle, patients were enrolled during active infection and were followed longitudinally through the course of disease. Whole blood was collected in K2EDTA tubes by collaborating institutions according to the institutions' own protocols. For TCRbeta analysis, collaborator samples were shipped as frozen whole blood, as isolated PBMCs, or as DNA extracted from either sample type. The sequence is built from TRBV3-1 (or the pseudogene TRBV3-2) and TRBJ1-1; no D gene can be assigned with confidence. The sequencing input was peripheral blood. The sequence derives from a woman in her thirties or forties with COVID-19, enrolled during active disease. The DNA is TGTGCCAGCAGTCCTTTCATTACAGAGAACACTGAAGCTTTCTTT. Its protein is CASSPFITENTEAFF.